This TCR beta chain was recorded in a study of blood T cell repertoires in COVID-19. Study information: Samples representing acute and convalescent COVID-19 were sourced from the United States, Italy and Spain.

Repertoires were generated with immunoSEQ multiplex PCR, while TCRdb's copy carries only in-frame clones and drops some. The data show some 220,000 clones, roughly 86% seen once. The CDR3 sequence is 16 residues long. V lost 2 bases, J lost 0 bases, and 2 bases stayed unmatched. Germline CDR1 is MNHEY and CDR2 is SVGAGI. This TCR was sampled from a man in his forties or fifties with acute or convalescent COVID-19. Sequencing was carried out using peripheral blood. V usage is TRBV6-5 and J usage is TRBJ2-5; 11 nucleotides align to TRBD2. This chain's CDR3 is CASSYPSGGNQETQYF. In DNA, the CDR3 is TGTGCCAGCAGTTACCCTAGCGGGGGGAACCAAGAGACCCAGTACTTC.